This entry describes one TCR beta chain. Trimming pared 3 bases from V and 4 bases from J, leaving 15 bases between. This CDR3 has 14 amino acids. In germline, CDR1 is GTSNPN, CDR2 SVGIG (reference sequence). The data were taken from a study of blood T cell repertoires in COVID-19. Study details: Samples of COVID-19 (acute and convalescent) were obtained from the United States, Italy and Spain. The analysed material was cDNA or gDNA that came from T cells, B-cell-depleted T cells, or PBMCs.

The assay was immunoSEQ multiplex PCR, and TCRdb's table has in-frame clones only and misses some. The sample has about 100,000 clones; about 85% are singletons. Sequenced input: peripheral blood. This rearrangement joins TRBV30 to TRBJ2-5; D is undetermined. The receptor comes from a human donor in a cohort sampled during active COVID-19. CDR3 nucleotides: TGTGCCTGGAGCGGTATAGAAGCTCGAGAGACCCAGTACTTC. This gives the protein CAWSGIEARETQYF.